These T cell receptor beta chains were read from a single sample in a study of blood T cell repertoires in COVID-19. This table comes from immunoSEQ multiplex PCR, and its TCRdb copy is limited to in-frame clones, with some not included. This sample has about 220,000 clones; 83% occur once, and the top ten carry more than 4.5%. The sequenced sample was PBMCs or T cells enriched from blood (not recorded which). Receptors were obtained from a woman in her 50s who had been exposed to COVID-19. CDR3s include the opening cysteine and the closing phenylalanine or tryptophan. D genes are given only for firm matches. Size is omitted from some rows. Given values are once, few, many or a class for expanded clones.

v_gene,abundance,d_gene,j_gene,CDR3aa,CDR3nt
TRBV21-1,.,.,TRBJ2-7,CASSKGRGSYEQYF,TGTGCCAGCAGCAAAGGAAGGGGAAGCTACGAGCAGTACTTC
TRBV5-6,.,.,TRBJ2-2,CASSLGANTGELFF,TGTGCCAGCAGCTTGGGAGCGAACACCGGGGAGCTGTTTTTT
TRBV18,.,TRBD1,TRBJ1-1,CASSPGTGGEAFF,TGTGCCAGCTCACCAGGGACAGGGGGCGAAGCTTTCTTT
TRBV7-9,once,TRBD2,TRBJ2-1,CASSFKRGGDNEQFF,TGTGCCAGCAGCTTTAAACGGGGGGGTGACAATGAGCAGTTCTTC
TRBV24-1,.,TRBD2,TRBJ2-3,CATSGEGQGTDTQYF,TGTGCCACCAGTGGGGAGGGGCAGGGCACAGATACGCAGTATTTT
TRBV7-9,.,TRBD1,TRBJ2-7,CASGRGHYEQYF,TGTGCCAGCGGAAGGGGGCACTACGAGCAGTACTTC
TRBV4-3,.,TRBD2,TRBJ2-7,CASSQDYGAGGIAEEQYF,TGCGCCAGCAGCCAAGATTACGGGGCGGGGGGAATCGCGGAGGAGCAGTACTTC
TRBV6-2/TRBV6-3,.,.,TRBJ1-1,CASSNPTGNTEAFF,TGTGCCAGCAGCAATCCGACAGGGAACACTGAAGCTTTCTTT
TRBV5-1,.,.,TRBJ1-5,CASSLAGGSNQPQHF,TGCGCCAGCAGCTTGGCCGGCGGGAGCAATCAGCCCCAGCATTTT
TRBV2,.,.,TRBJ2-2,CASRDRTDTGELFF,TGTGCCAGCAGAGACAGGACCGACACCGGGGAGCTGTTTTTT
TRBV6-5,.,.,TRBJ2-7,CASRDPGLSAREQYF,TGTGCCAGCAGGGATCCGGGACTCTCGGCGCGAGAGCAGTACTTC
TRBV19,.,TRBD2,TRBJ2-5,CASSMGGGAPETQYF,TGTGCCAGTAGTATGGGCGGGGGGGCCCCAGAGACCCAGTACTTC
TRBV19,.,.,TRBJ1-4,CASTSRGGDEKLFF,TGTGCCAGTACGAGCCGGGGAGGGGATGAAAAACTGTTTTTT
TRBV10-3,.,.,TRBJ1-2,CAISSRADYGYTF,TGTGCCATCAGTTCGAGGGCCGACTATGGCTACACCTTC
TRBV2,.,TRBD2,TRBJ2-3,CASSVPLAGGPDTQYF,TGTGCCAGCAGCGTTCCACTAGCGGGGGGGCCAGATACGCAGTATTTT
TRBV18,.,.,TRBJ1-3,CASSKGDTIYF,TGTGCCAGCTCGAAAGGGGACACCATATATTTT
TRBV5-6,.,.,TRBJ1-2,CASSLPQDYGYTF,TGTGCCAGCAGCTTGCCGCAGGATTATGGCTACACCTTC
TRBV5-1,.,TRBD1,TRBJ2-1,CASSWTTGGSLREQFF,TGCGCCAGCAGCTGGACGACAGGGGGCTCCCTCCGTGAGCAGTTCTTC
TRBV27,.,TRBD2,TRBJ2-7,CASSGLAGAYEQYF,TGTGCCAGCAGTGGGCTAGCGGGGGCCTACGAGCAGTACTTC
TRBV18,.,TRBD2,TRBJ2-3,CASSPRGGAGTDTQYF,TGTGCCAGCTCACCAAGGGGAGGGGCTGGCACAGATACGCAGTATTTT
TRBV19,.,.,TRBJ2-7,CASSTTGYSSYEQYF,TGTGCCAGTAGTACTACAGGGTATAGCTCCTACGAGCAGTACTTC
TRBV7-2,.,TRBD2,TRBJ2-3,CASSLLAGRTDTQYF,TGTGCCAGCAGCTTGCTAGCGGGCCGCACAGATACGCAGTATTTT
TRBV5-1,.,TRBD1,TRBJ1-2,CASSPGQDYGYTF,TGCGCCAGCAGCCCGGGACAGGACTATGGCTACACCTTC
TRBV9,.,TRBD2,TRBJ2-5,CASSVTSGDKETQYF,TGTGCCAGCAGCGTCACTAGCGGGGACAAAGAGACCCAGTACTTC
TRBV5-1,.,.,TRBJ1-1,CASSLGGGNTEAFF,TGCGCCAGCAGCTTGGGAGGCGGGAACACTGAAGCTTTCTTT
TRBV29-1,.,TRBD1,TRBJ2-5,CSARQGARKETQYF,TGCAGCGCCCGACAGGGGGCGAGGAAAGAGACCCAGTACTTC
TRBV9,many,.,TRBJ1-6,CASSTRTDNSPLHF,TGTGCCAGCAGCACCAGGACAGATAATTCACCCCTCCACTTT
TRBV29-1,.,TRBD1,TRBJ2-3,CSVRQGVNTDTQYF,TGCAGCGTACGACAGGGAGTCAACACAGATACGCAGTATTTT
TRBV2,once,TRBD2,TRBJ2-1,CASRTSGGGEQFF,TGTGCCAGCAGGACTAGCGGGGGTGGGGAGCAGTTCTTC
TRBV27,once,.,TRBJ2-7,CASSLRAGPTYEQYF,TGTGCCAGCAGCCTTAGGGCGGGGCCGACCTACGAGCAGTACTTC
TRBV9,.,TRBD1,TRBJ2-7,CASSSQGGEQYF,TGTGCCAGCAGCTCACAGGGGGGCGAGCAGTACTTC
TRBV7-9,.,TRBD1,TRBJ1-2,CASWQGAKNYGYTF,TGTGCCAGCTGGCAGGGGGCGAAGAACTATGGCTACACCTTC
TRBV12-5,once,.,TRBJ2-1,CASGSVNPGDEQFF,TGTGCTAGTGGTTCCGTAAACCCAGGGGATGAGCAGTTCTTC
TRBV5-4,.,TRBD1,TRBJ1-2,CASSTASPGGHGYTF,TGTGCCAGCAGCACAGCCAGCCCAGGGGGCCATGGCTACACCTTC
TRBV6-5,few,.,TRBJ1-6,CASGQVSWGHSPLHF,TGTGCCAGCGGCCAAGTGAGTTGGGGGCATTCACCCCTCCACTTT
TRBV6-4,.,TRBD1,TRBJ2-2,CASRDRYTGELFF,TGTGCCTCCCGGGACAGATACACCGGGGAGCTGTTTTTT
TRBV9,once,.,TRBJ2-7,CASSVEAGAYEQYF,TGTGCCAGCAGCGTAGAGGCGGGCGCCTACGAGCAGTACTTC
TRBV7-8,.,TRBD1,TRBJ2-1,CASSLPDRGIPYNEQFF,TGTGCCAGCAGCTTACCGGACAGGGGGATCCCCTACAATGAGCAGTTCTTC
TRBV27,.,.,TRBJ1-1,CASSFDVGGNTEAFF,TGTGCCAGCAGTTTCGACGTAGGCGGGAACACTGAAGCTTTCTTT
TRBV27,.,.,TRBJ2-7,CASSRAGQTYEQYF,TGTGCCAGCAGTCGGGCGGGTCAGACCTACGAGCAGTACTTC
TRBV6-5,.,.,TRBJ2-5,CASSLADNPETQYF,TGTGCCAGCAGTCTTGCAGACAATCCAGAGACCCAGTACTTC
TRBV12-5,.,.,TRBJ1-1,CASGPQGPVAEAFF,TGTGCTAGTGGTCCCCAGGGTCCGGTGGCTGAAGCTTTCTTT
TRBV2,.,TRBD2,TRBJ2-1,CASSGTGGRVNEQFF,TGTGCCAGCAGTGGGACGGGGGGGCGTGTCAATGAGCAGTTCTTC
TRBV11-2,.,TRBD2,TRBJ2-7,CASSFGLAVDEQYF,TGTGCCAGCAGCTTCGGACTAGCGGTCGACGAGCAGTACTTC
TRBV28,.,.,TRBJ1-1,CASSLYTQGTEAFF,TGTGCCAGCAGTTTATACACCCAGGGCACTGAAGCTTTCTTT
TRBV21-1,once,.,TRBJ1-5,CASRRQGPQHF,TGTGCCAGCAGGCGACAGGGCCCCCAGCATTTT
TRBV18,.,TRBD1,TRBJ1-3,CASSLTGEPGNTIYF,TGTGCCAGCTCACTGACAGGGGAACCTGGAAACACCATATATTTT
TRBV3-1/TRBV3-2,few,TRBD1,TRBJ1-1,CASSQDPTGRNTEAFF,TGTGCCAGCAGCCAAGATCCGACAGGGAGGAACACTGAAGCTTTCTTT
TRBV27,.,TRBD1,TRBJ2-1,CASSGTGLSSYNEQFF,TGTGCCAGCAGTGGGACAGGCCTGAGCTCCTACAATGAGCAGTTCTTC
TRBV27,.,TRBD1,TRBJ2-4,CASSGTGIGIQYF,TGTGCCAGCTCTGGGACAGGGATTGGCATTCAGTACTTC
TRBV13,.,.,TRBJ1-3,CASSLGRQGNTIYF,TGTGCCAGCAGCTTAGGGAGACAGGGAAACACCATATATTTT
TRBV7-9,.,TRBD2,TRBJ2-1,CASSVLTSGGGNEQFF,TGTGCCAGCAGCGTCTTGACTAGCGGGGGAGGCAATGAGCAGTTCTTC
TRBV11-1,.,.,TRBJ2-2,CASSPPKIRAGELFF,TGTGCCAGCAGCCCACCCAAGATCAGGGCCGGGGAGCTGTTTTTT
TRBV3-1/TRBV3-2,.,TRBD1,TRBJ1-5,CASSDRVGNQPQHF,TGTGCCAGCAGCGACAGGGTAGGCAATCAGCCCCAGCATTTT